The 21 T cell receptor delta chains listed next were all sequenced from one sample in a study of γδ T cells in repeated Plasmodium falciparum infection. Vgamma9/Vdelta2+ and Vdelta2-negative gammadelta T cells were flow-sorted from PBMC for bulk sequencing. TCRdb re-analyzed the multiplex PCR reads via CATT. The table shows more than 70,000 delta-chain clones, with 0.8% to 1% occurring only once. The sequencing sample was made of gamma-delta T cells from blood. The receptors were gathered from a pool of human donors (malaria-infected and uninfected, not separated).

This clone was found a few times. The translation of this DNA and the TCRdb protein of a much larger clone differ at residue 16, probably owing to a read error; the protein shown here is translated from the DNA. CDR3 nucleotide sequence: TGTGCTCTTGGGGAACTATACTGTACTGGGGGATACACGAAACCTCACACCGATAAACTCATCTTT. This sequence encodes CALGELYCTGGYTKPHTDKLIF. V and J are TRDV1 and TRDJ1, with 12 bases lining up with TRDD3. No J gene was available from TCRdb, and it was assigned here by a germline match of the DNA. Germline loops: CDR1 TSWWSYY, CDR2 QGS. V lost 0 bases and J lost 0; bases outside the gene matches: 17. The length of the CDR3 is 22 residues.

This clone has more than one count but fewer than ten. This likely reflects a read error, since a far larger clone is one base away. The sample has other DNA sequences that encode this CDR3 too. The V gene is TRDV2, the J gene TRDJ1; 12 nucleotides agree with TRDD3. TCRdb records no J gene; here it was assigned by comparing the DNA to germline. The trim removed 0 bases at V and 3 bases at J, leaving 13 bases unmatched. Per germline, CDR1 GEAIGNYY and CDR2 EKD. The CDR3 has 19 amino acids. The CDR3, as DNA: TGTGCCTGTGACACCGTGCCTGGGGGATACGCGGGAGTACCCGATAAACTCATCTTT. Translation gives CACDTVPGGYAGVPDKLIF.

This clone has a handful of counts. The amino acid sequence in TCRdb belongs to a much larger clone and departs from this DNA's translation at residue 13, likely a sequencing read error; the sequence shown is translated from the DNA. The rearrangement uses TRDV2 and TRDJ1, with TRDD3 matching 12 bases. In the absence of a J gene in TCRdb, the DNA was matched to germline to assign it here. This CDR3 is built from 19 residues. CDR1 GEAIGNYY and CDR2 EKD come from the germline V gene. V shed 0 bases and J 8 bases; nucleotides not matched to a gene: 18. This CDR3 reads CACDTVLGDTINPFPKLIF. The DNA of the CDR3 is TGTGCCTGTGACACCGTACTGGGGGATACTATCAATCCCTTCCCCAAACTCATCTTT.

This clone was counted only a few times. A far larger clone lies a single base away; this is likely a read error. This same CDR3 is encoded by further DNA sequences in the sample. This chain connects TRDV1 to TRDJ2, with D perhaps matching TRDD3 (5 bases). TCRdb lists no J gene, so it was determined here by aligning the DNA to germline. CDR1 TSWWSYY and CDR2 QGS come from the germline V gene. The CDR3 extends over 24 amino acids. In DNA, the CDR3 is TGTGCTCTCGGGGAACTAGAGTCCGGCCCAAGGCCCTTTTGGGATTCAACTTTGACAGCACAACTCTTCTTT. Amino acid sequence: CALGELESGPRPFWDSTLTAQLFF.

This clone is categorized as medium-sized. The same CDR3 also results from other DNA sequences found in this sample. The CDR3, as DNA: TGTGCTCTTGGGGAACTCGGTAACTCATATCGCCCCGAGGGGGATAGGGACACCGATAAACTCATCTTT. This codes for CALGELGNSYRPEGDRDTDKLIF. The rearrangement uses TRDV1 and TRDJ1, with TRDD3 identical over 8 bases. The germline V gene encodes CDR1 TSWWSYY and CDR2 QGS. There are 23 residues in the CDR3. Trimming took 0 bases from V and 0 from J; bases not matched to a gene: 24.

Of note for this clone: This probably arose from a read error, given a far larger clone one base away. Other DNA sequences in this specimen translate into the identical CDR3. The rearrangement links TRDV2 to TRDJ1, with 8 bases aligning to TRDD3. This CDR3 contains 20 residues. The J segment lost 0 bases and the V segment lost 0 bases, leaving 17 bases of the junction unmatched. CDR1 and CDR2 from the germline V gene are GEAIGNYY and EKD. The chain's CDR3 is CACDTEDRLTGGPHTDKLIF. As DNA, the CDR3 is TGTGCCTGTGACACCGAAGACAGGTTGACTGGGGGTCCTCACACCGATAAACTCATCTTT.

This clone has ten or more counts. This chain uses TRDV1 with TRDJ1; 13 positions agree with TRDD3. Germline CDR1 TSWWSYY, CDR2 QGS. Losses at the gene ends were 1 base for V and 3 bases for J; bases not matched to a gene: 26. The CDR3 runs 24 residues. The CDR3 nucleotides are TGTGCTCTTGGGGAACCTCTTTCGCCCAACTTCCTACTGGGGGATACGCGGCGGTCCGATAAACTCATCTTT. Encoded protein: CALGEPLSPNFLLGDTRRSDKLIF.

This clone has just a few counts. The protein TCRdb gives is from a much larger clone and does not agree with this DNA's translation at residue 14, likely a read error; the protein shown here comes from the DNA. V gene TRDV1 combines with J gene TRDJ1; 10 nucleotides align to TRDD3. The CDR3 runs to 23 residues. Germline CDR1 is TSWWSYY and CDR2 is QGS. V lost 3 bases to trimming and J lost 0 bases; unmatched junction nucleotides: 25. This chain's CDR3 is CALGDPTPSRTGGCAGYTDKLIF. As DNA, the CDR3 is TGTGCTCTTGGGGACCCGACCCCATCCCGTACTGGGGGATGCGCGGGGTACACCGATAAACTCATCTTT.

This clone showed up many times. The genes are TRDV1 and TRDJ1, with D possibly being TRDD2 (6 bases). CDR1 is TSWWSYY and CDR2 is QGS in the germline V gene. V gave up 1 base and J gave up 3 bases, with 33 bases separating them. The CDR3 has 22 residues. The CDR3, as DNA: TGTGCTCTTGGGGAACCCCCCTTTCCTATCTGGCCCTATACGGGAAGACCCGATAAACTCATCTTT. Its translation: CALGEPPFPIWPYTGRPDKLIF.

This clone was recorded a few times. This sequence is one base from a far larger clone and is likely a read error. The same CDR3 is also encoded by other DNA sequences in this sample. The chain is built from TRDV2 and TRDJ1; D uncertain. In the absence of a J gene in TCRdb, the DNA was matched to germline to assign it here. The CDR3 has 18 residues. The germline V gene has CDR1 GEAIGNYY and CDR2 EKD. The CDR3 here is CACDTLVPSVALTDKLIF. CDR3 sequence (DNA): TGTGCCTGCGACACTCTCGTTCCCTCGGTTGCACTGACCGATAAACTCATCTTT.

This clone was seen more than once but under ten times. The protein held in TCRdb is that of a much larger clone and does not match this DNA's translation at residue 13, likely because of a read error; the protein shown is translated from the DNA. The V and J genes are TRDV2 and TRDJ1, with TRDD3 matching over 11 bases. Since TCRdb gives no J gene, matching the DNA to germline was used here to assign it. Germline CDR1 is GEAIGNYY and CDR2 is EKD. After removal of 4 bases from V and 2 bases from J, the junction contained 17 bases not matched to a gene. The CDR3 is 19 residues long. The CDR3 region is CACEPLLGDKKNPTDKLIF. In nucleotides, the CDR3 is TGTGCCTGTGAACCCCTACTGGGGGATAAAAAGAATCCGACCGATAAACTCATCTTT.

On this clone: A far larger clone is one base from this, pointing to a likely read error. This CDR3 is also generated by other DNA sequences in the sample. This sequence joins TRDV2 and TRDJ1; 9 bases fit TRDD3. The J gene was missing in TCRdb and was found by matching the end of the DNA to germline. This CDR3 has 14 residues. V lost 3 bases to trimming and J lost 8 bases; unmatched junction nucleotides: 9. The germline V gene has CDR1 GEAIGNYY and CDR2 EKD. The CDR3 DNA sequence: TGTGCCTGTGACCCACTGGGGGACTACGACAAACTCATCTTT. Translated, it gives CACDPLGDYDKLIF.

This clone was detected ten times or more. The same CDR3 can be traced to other DNA sequences in this sample. The chain employs TRDV1 and TRDJ1, with TRDD3 matching over 8 bases. The CDR3 is 19 amino acids. Germline V gene sequence: CDR1 TSWWSYY, CDR2 QGS. The junction had 19 bases not matched to a gene; V was cut back by 0 bases and J by 7 bases. The CDR3: CALGELVPTGDKLIRKLIF. In DNA, the CDR3 is TGTGCTCTTGGGGAACTAGTACCTACGGGGGATAAATTAATACGTAAACTCATCTTT.

Many counts were recorded for this clone. CDR3 residues: CALGETGLPTYGTGLNTDKLIF. DNA of the CDR3: TGTGCTCTTGGGGAAACAGGCCTTCCTACATACGGTACTGGTTTAAATACGGATAAACTCATCTTT. The rearrangement uses TRDV1 and TRDJ1; TRDD2 matches at 9 bases. The CDR3 contains 22 residues. Germline V gives CDR1 TSWWSYY, CDR2 QGS. J gave up 5 bases and V 2 bases, and 27 bases lay outside the gene matches.

In its sample, this clone was seen a few times. This likely came from a read error, as a far larger clone is one base away. The sample contains more than one DNA sequence encoding this CDR3. The CDR3 region has the DNA TGTGCCTGTGACACCGTCGGGTCGATACGCACCGATAAGCTCATCTTT. Protein sequence: CACDTVGSIRTDKLIF. For the V gene the call is TRDV2; the J gene has no call; no DNA check was done on the table's D call, TRDD3. Germline V gives CDR1 GEAIGNYY, CDR2 EKD. The CDR3 runs 16 residues.

This clone has just a few counts. A far larger clone is one base from this, pointing to a likely read error. Distinct nucleotide sequences in the sample also encode this CDR3. This rearrangement joins TRDV1 to TRDJ1; 12 positions match TRDD3. The CDR3 is 21 residues long. Per germline, CDR1 TSWWSYY and CDR2 QGS. V gave up 2 bases and J gave up 8 bases; unmatched junction bases: 24. CDR3 in amino acids: CALGEFTAVLGDTVVMDKLIF. The DNA for the CDR3 is TGTGCTCTTGGGGAATTCACGGCGGTACTGGGGGATACTGTCGTCATGGACAAACTCATCTTT.

In its sample, this clone was seen many times. TCRdb's entry gives the protein of a much larger clone, which mismatches this DNA's translation at residue 10, likely from a read error; the protein reported here is translated from the DNA. The chain couples TRDV2 to TRDJ1, with D unresolved. CDR3 length: 18 amino acids. The V end was cut by 5 bases, the J end by 0 bases, with 24 bases between. Germline CDR1 GEAIGNYY, CDR2 EKD. The CDR3 DNA sequence: TGTGCCTGTGTCCAATTCTCGAGGTATCGCCCTTACACCGATAAACTCATCTTT. It yields the protein CACVQFSRYRPYTDKLIF.

About this clone: This likely reflects a read error, since a far larger clone is one base away. Other nucleotide sequences from this sample produce the same CDR3. The chain has TRDV1 and TRDJ1; D unresolved. Germline lookup yields CDR1 TSWWSYY and CDR2 QGS. The CDR3 contains 14 residues. In nucleotides, the CDR3 is TGTGCTCTTGGGGAACCAATCAGGTCCGATAACCTCATCTTT. Its protein product is CALGEPIRSDNLIF.

Only a few counts were recorded for this clone. It is likely a read error: a sequence one base away is far more abundant. Other DNA variants within this sample encode the same CDR3. V gene TRDV2 combines with J gene TRDJ1, with 12 bases matching TRDD3. No J segment appears in TCRdb, so it was assigned here by matching the sequence to germline. Looked up from germline, CDR1 is GEAIGNYY and CDR2 is EKD. The CDR3 has 20 residues. CDR3 residues: CACDSVNDWGIPNYTDKLIF. DNA of the CDR3: TGTGCCTGTGACTCCGTCAATGACTGGGGGATACCTAACTACACTGATAAACTCATCTTT.

There are a few counts of this clone. The amino acid sequence in TCRdb belongs to a much larger clone and departs from this DNA's translation at residue 4, likely a sequencing read error; the sequence shown is translated from the DNA. The J gene is TRDJ1, the V gene TRDV2; 9 bases match TRDD3. Since TCRdb gives no J gene, matching the DNA to germline was used here to assign it. Germline CDR1 GEAIGNYY, CDR2 EKD. The CDR3 is 18 amino acids. The ends lost 5 bases at V and 0 bases at J; junction bases unmatched: 15. The CDR3 bases are TGTGCCTGTGGCACTTTGGAAGGACTGGGGGACGACACCGATAAACTCATCTTT. The encoded protein is CACGTLEGLGDDTDKLIF.

This clone was seen a handful of times. The protein recorded in TCRdb matches a much larger clone and deviates from this DNA's translation at residue 11, suggesting a read error; the protein here is obtained by translating the DNA. CDR3 amino acids: CACDTGGYDVPWDTRQMFF. The CDR3, as DNA: TGTGCCTGTGACACCGGGGGATACGATGTCCCCTGGGACACCCGACAGATGTTTTTC. The chain carries TRDV2 and TRDJ3; TRDD3 aligns across 10 bases. TCRdb lists no J gene, so it was determined here by aligning the DNA to germline. V dropped 0 bases and J dropped 2; count of bases not matched to a gene: 6. CDR1 is GEAIGNYY and CDR2 is EKD in the germline V gene. The CDR3 extends over 19 amino acids.